A single sample gave rise to the 20 T cell receptor beta chains below, sequenced in a study of identical twins. Using its own MiXCR run on the 5' RACE reads, TCRdb lists one record per CDR3 protein. The profile shows 550,000 to 800,000 distinct CDR3 sequences, just over 7% of them singletons. The sample was also reused in another study, on yellow fever vaccine responses in identical twins.

The sample comprised PBMCs. These receptors originate from a woman under 30 in good health.

This clonotype has ten or more counts. The chain joins TRBV14 to TRBJ1-2, with a weak D call TRBD1 (5 bases). With 4 bases removed from V and 5 bases from J, the gap between germline ends came to 14 bases. Germline V gives CDR1 SGHDN, CDR2 FVKESK. The CDR3 has 14 residues. Here the CDR3 reads CASSRRGTDYGYTF. The CDR3 DNA follows: TGTGCCAGCAGCCGCCGGGGGACGGATTATGGCTACACCTTC.

This clonotype was counted ten times or more. V gene TRBV2 combines with J gene TRBJ2-5; no definite D call. Germline values: CDR1 SNHLY, CDR2 FYNNEI. Trimming stripped 7 bases from V and 3 bases from J, with 12 bases between. This CDR3 is 13 amino acids long. CDR3 sequence: CASISHLKETQYF. CDR3 nucleotides: TGTGCCAGCATATCACACCTTAAAGAGACCCAGTACTTC.

This clonotype came up once. The chain combines TRBV6-5 with TRBJ2-1, with 9 bases lining up with TRBD2. Germline CDR1 and CDR2: MNHEY and SVGAGI. Trimming at V came to 3 bases and at J to 7 bases, leaving 7 bases not matched to a gene. The CDR3 sequence is 15 residues long. DNA for the CDR3: TGTGCCAGCAGTTATTGGCGGGGGGGGGCGAATGAGCAGTTCTTC. Residues: CASSYWRGGANEQFF.

The chain couples TRBV6-5 to TRBJ1-6; unclear D gene. The CDR3 has 12 amino acids. Germline CDR1 is MNHEY and CDR2 is SVGAGI. Trimming cost V 5 bases and J 9 bases, with 8 bases left between them. The CDR3 here is CASSQFPSPLHF. DNA for the CDR3: TGTGCCAGCAGTCAATTCCCTTCACCCCTCCACTTT.

This clonotype came up many times. The V gene is TRBV20-1, the J gene TRBJ1-1; D call uncertain. The CDR3 covers 14 residues. Deletions cut 0 bases from V and 4 bases from J, with 12 bases between. CDR1 DFQATT and CDR2 SNEGSKA come from the germline V gene (reference sequence). The CDR3 sequence is CSARDYSPFTEAFF. For the CDR3, the DNA is TGCAGTGCTAGAGATTACTCGCCGTTCACTGAAGCTTTCTTT.

This clonotype has just a few counts. The genes are TRBV7-9 and TRBJ2-5; 7 bases fit TRBD1. Germline V gene lookup returns CDR1 SEHNR and CDR2 FQNEAQ (reference sequence). The CDR3 has 15 residues. V was clipped by 5 bases and J by 5 bases; unmatched bases: 11. The CDR3, as DNA: TGTGCCAGCAGCGACACCGGGACAGCCAGGGAGACCCAGTACTTC. Protein product: CASSDTGTARETQYF.

Remarks on this clonotype: The conserved phenylalanine or tryptophan normally closing the CDR3 is absent here, so this likely arose from a read error. The CDR3 region is CASQGLLAGELFL. In DNA form, the CDR3 reads TGTGCCAGCCAGGGACTCCTCGCCGGGGAGCTGTTTCTT. The chain combines TRBV4-2 with TRBJ2-2; a possible D gene is TRBD2 (6 bases). This CDR3 is built from 13 residues. V gave up 8 bases and J gave up 6 bases, with 13 bases separating them. Germline V gene sequence: CDR1 LGHNA, CDR2 YNFKEQ.

The sample holds many counts of this clonotype. The J gene is TRBJ2-2, the V gene TRBV12-3 or TRBV12-4, with 10 bases that match TRBD2. The CDR3 runs 16 residues. Trimming took 1 base from V and 8 from J; bases not matched to a gene: 7. The CDR3 protein is CASSLGPSGSLGELFF. CDR3 bases: TGTGCCAGCAGTTTAGGGCCTAGCGGGAGTCTGGGGGAGCTGTTTTTT.

Ten or more counts support this clonotype. The chain uses TRBV12-3 or TRBV12-4 and TRBJ1-1; TRBD1 matches at 9 bases. Trimming at V came to 5 bases and at J to 0 bases, leaving 10 bases not matched to a gene. This CDR3 has 17 residues. CDR3 in DNA: TGTGCCAGCAGTCCCCTGAACGACAGGGGGATGAACACTGAAGCTTTCTTT. It yields the protein CASSPLNDRGMNTEAFF.

This clonotype was counted only a few times. This rearrangement joins TRBV5-1 to TRBJ2-5; 13 bases align to TRBD2. CDR1 and CDR2 (germline): SGHRS, YFSETQ. J lost 6 bases, V lost 4 bases, and 6 bases had no gene match. The CDR3 spans 15 residues. Here the CDR3 reads CASSDGTSGAKTQYF. CDR3 nucleotide sequence: TGCGCCAGCAGCGATGGGACTAGCGGGGCGAAGACCCAGTACTTC.

This clonotype was seen many times. This rearrangement joins TRBV29-1 to TRBJ2-1; tentative D call: TRBD2 (5 bases). The CDR3 spans 13 residues. V lost 5 bases to trimming and J lost 10 bases, with 18 bases between them. CDR1 and CDR2 from the germline V gene are SQVTM and ANQGSEA. This chain's CDR3 is CSVPGVGMQEQFF. The CDR3 DNA sequence: TGCAGCGTTCCCGGGGTCGGGATGCAGGAGCAGTTCTTC.

This clonotype was observed many times. This chain links TRBV20-1 with TRBJ2-3; TRBD2 is a possible D gene (7 bases). The germline CDR1 and CDR2 sequences are DFQATT and SNEGSKA (reference sequence). This CDR3 region has 15 residues. V was shortened by 5 bases and J by 3 bases, with 18 bases between the two germline ends. DNA of the CDR3: TGCAGTGCTCATAAGCCGGGGAGGGGGACAGATACGCAGTATTTT. Translation: CSAHKPGRGTDTQYF.

CDR3 sequence (DNA): TGTGCCAGCAGTTTAGGGACAGTGCTTTACAATGAGCAGTTCTTC. Translated, it gives CASSLGTVLYNEQFF. The chain is built from TRBV27 and TRBJ2-1; 7 positions match TRBD1. Germline V CDR1 and CDR2: MNHEY, SMNVEV (reference sequence). Unmatched junction bases numbered 5, after V lost 2 bases and J lost 4 bases. This CDR3 region has 15 residues.

This clonotype was recorded many times. The chain has TRBV24-1 and TRBJ2-3; TRBD1 matches at 7 bases. The CDR3 has 12 amino acids. The trim removed 5 bases at V and 9 bases at J, leaving 4 bases unmatched. CDR1 and CDR2 from the germline V gene are KGHDR and SFDVKD. CDR3 nucleotide sequence: TGTGCCACCAGTGTAGCACAGGGGACGCAGTATTTT. As protein: CATSVAQGTQYF.

J is TRBJ1-3 and V is TRBV4-1; TRBD1 matches at 8 bases. Germline trimming cut 1 base from V and 8 bases from J; bases unmatched to any gene: 1. CDR1 and CDR2 from the germline V gene are MGHRA and YSYEKL. The CDR3 contains 13 residues. The DNA for the CDR3 is TGCGCCAGCAGCCAAGTACAGGGGGACACCATATATTTT. The encoded protein is CASSQVQGDTIYF.

In this sample, this clonotype turned up many times. The genes are TRBV5-1 and TRBJ2-3; either TRBD1 or TRBD2 may supply D (5 bases each). Germline V gene data show CDR1 as SGHRS and CDR2 as YFSETQ. CDR3 length: 15 amino acids. Trimming cost V 5 bases and J 0 bases, with 13 bases left between them. In nucleotides, the CDR3 is TGCGCCAGCAGACGGTCCTGGGACAGCACAGATACGCAGTATTTT. It is translated as CASRRSWDSTDTQYF.

Comment on this clonotype: One end of the junction is discordant with germline, which a read error may explain. This chain connects TRBV3-1 to TRBJ2-3; D is possibly TRBD2 (5 bases). CDR1 is LGHDT, CDR2 YNNKEL, per germline (reference sequence). This CDR3 contains 17 residues. The CDR3 sequence: CASCHSFGSEGTDTQYF. CDR3 bases: TGTGCCAGCTGCCACAGTTTTGGGAGTGAGGGCACAGATACGCAGTATTTT.

There are many counts of this clonotype. The V gene is TRBV29-1, the J gene TRBJ2-5; no clear D gene. CDR1 is SQVTM, CDR2 ANQGSEA, per germline. V lost 7 bases and J 5 bases, leaving 17 bases between the germline ends. The CDR3 is made up of 13 amino acids. DNA of the CDR3: TGCAGCGGGCTGGCAGTCGAGGCGGAGACCCAGTACTTC. Its protein is CSGLAVEAETQYF.

J is TRBJ2-3 and V is TRBV28; 7 bases are shared with TRBD2. Germline V gene lookup returns CDR1 MDHEN and CDR2 SYDVKM. Germline trimming cut 3 bases from V and 3 bases from J; bases unmatched to any gene: 6. The CDR3 runs to 15 residues. CDR3 residues: CASSFGGVGTDTQYF. The DNA of the CDR3 is TGTGCCAGCAGTTTTGGGGGGGTTGGGACAGATACGCAGTATTTT.

The V and J genes are TRBV7-9 and TRBJ1-2; 9 bases are a match to TRBD1. Trimming cost V 5 bases and J 5 bases; bases outside gene matches: 6. Germline lookup yields CDR1 SEHNR and CDR2 FQNEAQ (reference sequence). This CDR3 spans 14 amino acids. CDR3 loop: CASSAGQGMYGYTF. The CDR3 nucleotides read TGTGCCAGCAGCGCGGGACAGGGCATGTATGGCTACACCTTC.